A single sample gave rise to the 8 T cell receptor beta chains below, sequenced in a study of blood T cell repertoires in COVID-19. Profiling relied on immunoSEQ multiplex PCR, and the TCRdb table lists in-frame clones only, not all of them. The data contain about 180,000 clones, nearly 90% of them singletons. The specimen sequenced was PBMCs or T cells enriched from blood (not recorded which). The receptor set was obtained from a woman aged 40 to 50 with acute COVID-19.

CDR3 residues: CASSVGASGPFRPTDTQYF. The CDR3 DNA follows: TGTGCCAGCAGCGTAGGAGCTAGCGGGCCATTTCGACCCACAGATACGCAGTATTTT. This chain joins TRBV9 and TRBJ2-3, with 8 positions matching TRBD2. V lost 0 bases and J lost 2; bases outside the gene matches: 14. Germline CDR1 SGDLS, CDR2 YYNGEE. This CDR3 is built from 19 residues.

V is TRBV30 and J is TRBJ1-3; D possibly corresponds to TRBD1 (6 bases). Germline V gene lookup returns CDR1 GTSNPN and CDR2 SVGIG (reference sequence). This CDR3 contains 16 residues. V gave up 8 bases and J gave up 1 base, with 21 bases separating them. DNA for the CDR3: TGTGCCCACTCTCGTGACAGGATCCAATCTGGAAACACCATATATTTT. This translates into CAHSRDRIQSGNTIYF.

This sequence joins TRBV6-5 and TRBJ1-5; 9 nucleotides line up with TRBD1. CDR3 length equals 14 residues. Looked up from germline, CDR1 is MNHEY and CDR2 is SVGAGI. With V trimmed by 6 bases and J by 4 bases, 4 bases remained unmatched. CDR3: CASSIGQGNQPQHF. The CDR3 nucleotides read TGTGCCAGCAGCATTGGACAGGGGAATCAGCCCCAGCATTTT.

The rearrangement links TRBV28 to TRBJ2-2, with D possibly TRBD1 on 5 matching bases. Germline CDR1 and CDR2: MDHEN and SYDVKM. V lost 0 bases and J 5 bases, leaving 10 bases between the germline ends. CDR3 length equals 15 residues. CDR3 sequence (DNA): TGTGCCAGCAGTTTATGGTCCCAGGGTACCGGGGAGCTGTTTTTT. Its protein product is CASSLWSQGTGELFF.

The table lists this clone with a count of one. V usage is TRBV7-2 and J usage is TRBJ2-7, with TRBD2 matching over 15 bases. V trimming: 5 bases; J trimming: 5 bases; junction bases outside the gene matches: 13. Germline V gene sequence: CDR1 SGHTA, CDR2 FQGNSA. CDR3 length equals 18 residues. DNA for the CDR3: TGTGCCAGCAGCCCGCGCCTGGGACTAGCGGGAGGAAGGCACGAGCAGTACTTC. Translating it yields CASSPRLGLAGGRHEQYF.

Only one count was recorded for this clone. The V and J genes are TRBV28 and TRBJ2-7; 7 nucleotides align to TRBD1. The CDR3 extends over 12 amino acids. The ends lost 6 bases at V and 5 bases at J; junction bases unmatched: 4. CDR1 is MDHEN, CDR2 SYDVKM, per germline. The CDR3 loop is CASRETGNEQYF. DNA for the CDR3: TGTGCCAGCAGAGAGACAGGGAACGAGCAGTACTTC. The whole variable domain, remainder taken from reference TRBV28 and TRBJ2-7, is DVKVTQSSRYLVKRTGEKVFLECVQDMDHENMFWYRQDPGLGLRLIYFSYDVKMKEKGDIPEGYSVSREKKERFSLILESASTNQTSMYLCASRETGNEQYFGPGTRLTVT.

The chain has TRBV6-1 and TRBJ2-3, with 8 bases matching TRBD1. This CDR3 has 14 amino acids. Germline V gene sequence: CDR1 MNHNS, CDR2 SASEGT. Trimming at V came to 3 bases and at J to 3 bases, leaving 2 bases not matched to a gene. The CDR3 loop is CASSDRGRTDTQYF. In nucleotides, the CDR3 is TGTGCCAGCAGTGACAGGGGGCGGACAGATACGCAGTATTTT.

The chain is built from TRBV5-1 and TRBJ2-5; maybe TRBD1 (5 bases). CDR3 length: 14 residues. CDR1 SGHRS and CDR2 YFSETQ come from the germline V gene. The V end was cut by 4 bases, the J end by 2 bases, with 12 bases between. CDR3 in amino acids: CASSGAGPQETQYF. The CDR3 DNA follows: TGCGCCAGCAGCGGGGCAGGGCCTCAAGAGACCCAGTACTTC.